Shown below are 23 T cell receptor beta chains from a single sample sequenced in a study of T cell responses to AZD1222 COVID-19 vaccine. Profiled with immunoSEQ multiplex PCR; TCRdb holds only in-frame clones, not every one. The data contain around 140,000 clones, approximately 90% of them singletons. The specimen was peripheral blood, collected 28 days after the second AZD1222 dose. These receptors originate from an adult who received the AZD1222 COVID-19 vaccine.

CDR3 DNA sequence: TGTGCCAGCAGCCCCAATTCCAACTATGGCTACACCTTC. As protein: CASSPNSNYGYTF. V usage is TRBV5-4 and J usage is TRBJ1-2, with D hard to call. With 4 bases removed from V and 2 bases from J, the gap between germline ends came to 9 bases. The CDR3 is 13 residues long. Germline assignment: CDR1 SGHNT and CDR2 YYREEE (reference sequence).

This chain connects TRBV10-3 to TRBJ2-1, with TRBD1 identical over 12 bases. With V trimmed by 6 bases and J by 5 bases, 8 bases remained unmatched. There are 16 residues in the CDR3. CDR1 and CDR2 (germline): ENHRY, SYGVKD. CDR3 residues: CAISFPGQGANNEQFF. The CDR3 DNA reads TGTGCCATCAGCTTTCCGGGACAGGGGGCCAACAATGAGCAGTTCTTC.

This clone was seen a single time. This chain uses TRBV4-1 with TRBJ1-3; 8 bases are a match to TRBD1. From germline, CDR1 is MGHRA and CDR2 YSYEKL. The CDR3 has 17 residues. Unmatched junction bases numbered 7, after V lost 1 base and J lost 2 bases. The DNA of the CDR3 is TGCGCCAGCAGCCAAGGCGGACAGGGAGGTCCTGGAAACACCATATATTTT. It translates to CASSQGGQGGPGNTIYF.

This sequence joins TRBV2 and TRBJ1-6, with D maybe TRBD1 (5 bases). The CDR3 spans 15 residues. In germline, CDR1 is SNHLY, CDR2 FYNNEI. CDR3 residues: CASRELSSYNSPLHF. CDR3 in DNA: TGTGCTTCCAGGGAACTAAGCTCCTATAATTCACCCCTCCACTTT. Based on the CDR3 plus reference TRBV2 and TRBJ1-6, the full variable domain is EPEVTQTPSHQVTQMGQEVILRCVPISNHLYFYWYRQILGQKVEFLVSFYNNEISEKSEIFDDQFSVERPDGSNFTLKIRSTKLEDSAMYFCASRELSSYNSPLHFGNGTRLTVT.

The CDR3 reads CASRTPQGQPQHF. The CDR3 DNA follows: TGTGCCAGCAGAACCCCACAAGGGCAGCCCCAGCATTTT. The genes are TRBV28 and TRBJ1-5; D is undetermined. V dropped 6 bases and J dropped 7 bases, with 13 bases sitting between them. The CDR3 loop spans 13 amino acids. Looked up from germline, CDR1 is MDHEN and CDR2 is SYDVKM.

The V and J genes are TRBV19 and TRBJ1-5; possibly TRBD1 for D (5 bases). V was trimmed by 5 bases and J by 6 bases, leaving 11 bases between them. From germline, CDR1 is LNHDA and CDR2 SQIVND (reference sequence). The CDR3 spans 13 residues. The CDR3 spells CASSWQGIQPQHF. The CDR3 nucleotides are TGTGCCAGTAGTTGGCAGGGTATTCAGCCCCAGCATTTT.

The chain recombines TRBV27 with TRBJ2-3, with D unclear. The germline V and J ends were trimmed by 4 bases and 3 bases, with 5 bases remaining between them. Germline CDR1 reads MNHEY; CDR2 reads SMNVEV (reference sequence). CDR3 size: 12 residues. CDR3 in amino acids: CASSSYTDTQYF. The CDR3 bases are TGTGCCAGCAGTTCTTATACAGATACGCAGTATTTT.

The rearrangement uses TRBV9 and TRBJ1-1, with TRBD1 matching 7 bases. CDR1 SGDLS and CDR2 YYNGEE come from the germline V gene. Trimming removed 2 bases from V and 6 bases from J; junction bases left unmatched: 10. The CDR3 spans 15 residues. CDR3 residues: CASSVGQEYFAEAFF. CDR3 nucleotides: TGTGCCAGCAGCGTCGGACAGGAGTATTTCGCTGAAGCTTTCTTT.

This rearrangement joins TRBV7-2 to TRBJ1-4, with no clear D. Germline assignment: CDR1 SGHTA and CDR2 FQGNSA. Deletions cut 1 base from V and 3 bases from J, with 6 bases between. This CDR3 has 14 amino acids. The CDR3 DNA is TGTGCCAGCAGCTTAGGAAGAGCTAATGAAAAACTGTTTTTT. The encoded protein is CASSLGRANEKLFF.

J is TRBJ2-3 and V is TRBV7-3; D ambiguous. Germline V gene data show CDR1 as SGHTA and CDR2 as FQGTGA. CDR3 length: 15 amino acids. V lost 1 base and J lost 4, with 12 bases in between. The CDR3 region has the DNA TGTGCCAGCAGCTTAATCGCGGATCGCCCAGATACGCAGTATTTT. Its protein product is CASSLIADRPDTQYF.

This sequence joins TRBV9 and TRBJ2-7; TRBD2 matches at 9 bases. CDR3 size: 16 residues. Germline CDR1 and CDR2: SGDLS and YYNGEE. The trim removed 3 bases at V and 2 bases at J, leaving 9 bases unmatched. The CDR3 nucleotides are TGTGCCAGCAGCGCCCCCCGGAGCGGGAGGACCTACGAGCAGTACTTC. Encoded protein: CASSAPRSGRTYEQYF.

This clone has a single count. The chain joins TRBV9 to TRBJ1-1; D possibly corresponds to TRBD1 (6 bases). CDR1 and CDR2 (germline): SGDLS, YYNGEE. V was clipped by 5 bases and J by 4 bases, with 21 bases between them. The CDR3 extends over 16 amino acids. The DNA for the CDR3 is TGTGCCAGCAGTCATAAACCGGGGGGCGCGGGCACTGAAGCTTTCTTT. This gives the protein CASSHKPGGAGTEAFF. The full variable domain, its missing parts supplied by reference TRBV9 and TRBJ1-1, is DSGVTQTPKHLITATGQRVTLRCSPRSGDLSVYWYQQSLDQGLQFLIQYYNGEERAKGNILERFSAQQFPDLHSELNLSSLELGDSALYFCASSHKPGGAGTEAFFGQGTRLTVV.

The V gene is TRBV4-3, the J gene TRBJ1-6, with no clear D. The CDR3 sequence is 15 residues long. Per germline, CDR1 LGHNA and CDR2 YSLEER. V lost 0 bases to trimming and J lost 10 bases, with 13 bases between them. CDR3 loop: CASSQDSAVNSPLHF. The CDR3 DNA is TGCGCCAGCAGCCAAGATTCGGCAGTTAACTCACCCCTCCACTTT.

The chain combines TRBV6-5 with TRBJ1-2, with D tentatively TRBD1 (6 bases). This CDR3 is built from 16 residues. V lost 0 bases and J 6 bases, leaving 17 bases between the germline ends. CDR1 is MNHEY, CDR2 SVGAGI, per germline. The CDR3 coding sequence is TGTGCCAGCAGTTACTCTCGGGCGGGGGCTCAGGATGGCTACACCTTC. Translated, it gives CASSYSRAGAQDGYTF.

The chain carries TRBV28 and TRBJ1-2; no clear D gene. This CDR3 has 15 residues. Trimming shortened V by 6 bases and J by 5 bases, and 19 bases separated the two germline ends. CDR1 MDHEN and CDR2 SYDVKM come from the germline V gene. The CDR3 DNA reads TGTGCCAGCAGGCCCGATTACGGACGGTTATATGGCTACACCTTC. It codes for CASRPDYGRLYGYTF.

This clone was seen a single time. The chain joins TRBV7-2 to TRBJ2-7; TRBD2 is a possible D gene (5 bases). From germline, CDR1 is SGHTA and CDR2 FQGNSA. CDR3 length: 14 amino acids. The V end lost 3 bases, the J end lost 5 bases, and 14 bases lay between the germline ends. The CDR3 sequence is CASSFGNPQDEQYF. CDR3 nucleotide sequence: TGTGCCAGCAGCTTCGGGAATCCCCAGGACGAGCAGTACTTC.

The CDR3 DNA reads TGCAGCGTTGAAACTAGCGGGAGGGCCCTATACAATGAGCAGTTCTTC. Translation gives CSVETSGRALYNEQFF. The gene calls are TRBV29-1 and TRBJ2-1; 13 bases are a match to TRBD2. With V trimmed by 2 bases and J by 4 bases, 5 bases remained unmatched. CDR3 length: 16 residues. The germline V gene encodes CDR1 SQVTM and CDR2 ANQGSEA.

This CDR3 is CASRIAAGATDTQYF. CDR3 bases: TGTGCCAGCAGAATCGCGGCGGGAGCCACAGATACGCAGTATTTT. This chain joins TRBV5-4 and TRBJ2-3; 7 nucleotides line up with TRBD2. This CDR3 region has 15 residues. V gave up 5 bases and J gave up 2 bases; unmatched junction bases: 8. Germline V gene sequence: CDR1 SGHNT, CDR2 YYREEE (reference sequence).

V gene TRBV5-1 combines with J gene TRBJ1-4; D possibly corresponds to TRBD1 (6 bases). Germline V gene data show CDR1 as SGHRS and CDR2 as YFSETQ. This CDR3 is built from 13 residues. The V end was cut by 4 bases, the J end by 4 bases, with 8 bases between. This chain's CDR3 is CASSLDSNEKLFF. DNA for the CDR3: TGCGCCAGCAGCCTGGACAGTAATGAAAAACTGTTTTTT.

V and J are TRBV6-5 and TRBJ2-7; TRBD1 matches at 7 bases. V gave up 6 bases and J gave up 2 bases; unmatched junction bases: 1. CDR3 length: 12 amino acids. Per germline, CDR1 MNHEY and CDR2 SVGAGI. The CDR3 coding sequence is TGTGCCAGCAGGACAGGGCCCTACGAGCAGTACTTC. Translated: CASRTGPYEQYF.

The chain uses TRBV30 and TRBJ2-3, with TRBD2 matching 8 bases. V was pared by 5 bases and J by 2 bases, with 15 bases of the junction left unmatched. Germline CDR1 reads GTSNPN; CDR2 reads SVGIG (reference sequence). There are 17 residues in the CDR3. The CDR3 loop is CAWARGGVAGITDTQYF. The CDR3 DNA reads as TGTGCCTGGGCCCGTGGCGGAGTAGCGGGAATCACAGATACGCAGTATTTT.

The CDR3 reads CASSFGVEAFF. As DNA, the CDR3 is TGTGCCAGCAGTTTCGGCGTTGAAGCTTTCTTT. V gene TRBV12-3 or TRBV12-4 combines with J gene TRBJ1-1; no definite D call. V was cut by 3 bases and J by 7 bases, with 6 bases left in between. The CDR3 is 11 amino acids.

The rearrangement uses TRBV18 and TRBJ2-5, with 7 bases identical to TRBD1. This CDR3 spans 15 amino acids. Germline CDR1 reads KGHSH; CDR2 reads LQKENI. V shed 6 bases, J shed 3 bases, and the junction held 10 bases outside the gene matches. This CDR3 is CASSGEGALEETQYF. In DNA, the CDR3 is TGTGCCAGCTCGGGCGAGGGGGCTCTTGAAGAGACCCAGTACTTC.